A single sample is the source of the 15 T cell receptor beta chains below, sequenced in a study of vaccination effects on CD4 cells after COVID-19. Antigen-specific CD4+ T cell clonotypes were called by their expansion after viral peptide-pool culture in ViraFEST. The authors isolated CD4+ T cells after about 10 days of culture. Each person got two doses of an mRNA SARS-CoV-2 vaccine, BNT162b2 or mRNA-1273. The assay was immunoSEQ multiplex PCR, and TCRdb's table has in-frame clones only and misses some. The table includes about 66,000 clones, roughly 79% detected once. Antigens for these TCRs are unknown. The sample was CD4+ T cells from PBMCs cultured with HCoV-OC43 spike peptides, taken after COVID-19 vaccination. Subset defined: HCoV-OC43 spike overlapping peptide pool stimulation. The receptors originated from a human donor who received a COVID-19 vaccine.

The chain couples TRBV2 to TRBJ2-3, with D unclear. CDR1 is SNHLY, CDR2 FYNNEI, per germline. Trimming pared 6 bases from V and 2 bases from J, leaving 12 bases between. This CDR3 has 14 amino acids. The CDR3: CASSQEMATDTQYF. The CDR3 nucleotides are TGTGCCAGCAGCCAAGAAATGGCCACAGATACGCAGTATTTT. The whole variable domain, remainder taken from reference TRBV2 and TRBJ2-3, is EPEVTQTPSHQVTQMGQEVILRCVPISNHLYFYWYRQILGQKVEFLVSFYNNEISEKSEIFDDQFSVERPDGSNFTLKIRSTKLEDSAMYFCASSQEMATDTQYFGPGTRLTVL.

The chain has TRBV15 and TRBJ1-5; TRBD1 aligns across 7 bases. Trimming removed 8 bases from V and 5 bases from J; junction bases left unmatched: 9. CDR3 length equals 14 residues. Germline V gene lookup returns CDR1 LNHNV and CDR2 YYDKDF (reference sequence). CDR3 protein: CATSRDRDDQPQHF. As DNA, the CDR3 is TGTGCCACCTCTAGGGACAGAGATGATCAGCCCCAGCATTTT.

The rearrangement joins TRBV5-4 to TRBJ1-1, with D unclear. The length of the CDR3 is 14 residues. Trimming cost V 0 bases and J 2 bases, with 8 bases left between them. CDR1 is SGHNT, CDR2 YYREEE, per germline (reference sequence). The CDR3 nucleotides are TGTGCCAGCAGCTTGGGCGCGGTTAACACTGAAGCTTTCTTT. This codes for CASSLGAVNTEAFF.

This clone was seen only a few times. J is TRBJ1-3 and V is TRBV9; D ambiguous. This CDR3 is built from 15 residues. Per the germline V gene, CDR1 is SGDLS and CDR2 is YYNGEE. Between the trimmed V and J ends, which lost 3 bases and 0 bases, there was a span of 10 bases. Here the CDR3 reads CASSEDIGSGNTIYF. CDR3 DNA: TGTGCCAGCAGCGAAGACATAGGCTCTGGAAACACCATATATTTT.

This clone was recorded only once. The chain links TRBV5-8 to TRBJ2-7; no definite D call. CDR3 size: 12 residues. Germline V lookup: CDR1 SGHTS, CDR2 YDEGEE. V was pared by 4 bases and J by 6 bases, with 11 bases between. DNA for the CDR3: TGTGCCAGCAGCCAAACACCCGCCGAGCAGTACGTC. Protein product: CASSQTPAEQYV.

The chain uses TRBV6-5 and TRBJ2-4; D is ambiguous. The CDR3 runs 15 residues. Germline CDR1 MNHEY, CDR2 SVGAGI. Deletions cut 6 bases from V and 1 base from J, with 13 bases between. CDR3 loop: CASRPTFVAKNIQYF. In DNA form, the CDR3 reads TGTGCCAGCAGGCCCACTTTTGTCGCCAAAAACATTCAGTACTTC.

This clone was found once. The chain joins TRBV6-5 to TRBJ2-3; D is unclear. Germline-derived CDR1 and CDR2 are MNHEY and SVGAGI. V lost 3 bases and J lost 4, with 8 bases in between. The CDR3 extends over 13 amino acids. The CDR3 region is CASSYPGADTQYF. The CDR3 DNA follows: TGTGCCAGCAGTTATCCGGGTGCAGATACGCAGTATTTT.

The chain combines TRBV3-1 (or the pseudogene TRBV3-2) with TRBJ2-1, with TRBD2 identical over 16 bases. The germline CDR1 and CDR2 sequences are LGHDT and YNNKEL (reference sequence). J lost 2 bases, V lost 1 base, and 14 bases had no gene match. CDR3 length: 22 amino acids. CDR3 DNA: TGTGCCAGCAGCCAAGGCCCTGGAAGGGGACTAGCGGGGGGGCCAACCTACAATGAGCAGTTCTTC. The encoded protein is CASSQGPGRGLAGGPTYNEQFF.

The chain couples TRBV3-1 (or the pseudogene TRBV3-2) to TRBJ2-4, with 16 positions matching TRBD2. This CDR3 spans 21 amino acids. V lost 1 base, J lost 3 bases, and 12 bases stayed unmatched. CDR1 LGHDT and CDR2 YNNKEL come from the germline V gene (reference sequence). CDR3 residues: CASSQAGLAGGPGRDKNIQYF. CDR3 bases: TGTGCCAGCAGCCAAGCGGGACTAGCGGGGGGGCCGGGGAGGGACAAAAACATTCAGTACTTC.

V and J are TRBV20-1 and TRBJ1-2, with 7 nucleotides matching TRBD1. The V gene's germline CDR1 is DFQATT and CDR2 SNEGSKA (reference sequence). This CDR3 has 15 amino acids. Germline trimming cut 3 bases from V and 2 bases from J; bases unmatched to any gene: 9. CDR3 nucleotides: TGCAGTGCTAGTGGAGGGGGCGCTGAGAACTATGGCTACACCTTC. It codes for CSASGGGAENYGYTF.

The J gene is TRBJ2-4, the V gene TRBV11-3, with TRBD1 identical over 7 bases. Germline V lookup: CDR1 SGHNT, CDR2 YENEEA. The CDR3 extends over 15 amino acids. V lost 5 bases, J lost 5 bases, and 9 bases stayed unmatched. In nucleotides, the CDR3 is TGTGCCAGCAGCCTAAGACAGGGAGAAGAAAACATTCAGTACTTC. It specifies CASSLRQGEENIQYF.

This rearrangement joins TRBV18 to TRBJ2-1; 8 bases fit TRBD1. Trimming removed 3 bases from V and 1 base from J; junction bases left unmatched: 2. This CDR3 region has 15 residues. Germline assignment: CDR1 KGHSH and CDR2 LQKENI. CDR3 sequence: CASSPRTGSYNEQFF. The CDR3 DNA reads TGTGCCAGCTCACCGCGGACAGGGTCCTACAATGAGCAGTTCTTC.

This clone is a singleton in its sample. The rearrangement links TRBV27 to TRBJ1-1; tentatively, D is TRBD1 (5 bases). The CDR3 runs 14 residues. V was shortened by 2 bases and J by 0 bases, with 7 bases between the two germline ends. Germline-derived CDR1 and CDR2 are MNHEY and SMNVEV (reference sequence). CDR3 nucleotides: TGTGCCAGCAGTTTAAACAGGATGAACACTGAAGCTTTCTTT. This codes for CASSLNRMNTEAFF.

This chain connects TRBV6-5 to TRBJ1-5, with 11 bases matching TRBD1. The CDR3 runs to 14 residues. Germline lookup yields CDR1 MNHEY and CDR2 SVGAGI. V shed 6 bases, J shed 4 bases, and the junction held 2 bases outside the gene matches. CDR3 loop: CASRGQGANQPQHF. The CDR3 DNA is TGTGCCAGCAGAGGACAGGGGGCTAATCAGCCCCAGCATTTT.

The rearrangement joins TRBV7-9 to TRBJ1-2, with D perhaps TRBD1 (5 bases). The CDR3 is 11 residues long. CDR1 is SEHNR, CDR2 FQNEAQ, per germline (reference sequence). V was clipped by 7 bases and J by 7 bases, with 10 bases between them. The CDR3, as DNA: TGTGCCAGCAACGGGAGGGGTGGCTACACCTTC. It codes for CASNGRGGYTF.